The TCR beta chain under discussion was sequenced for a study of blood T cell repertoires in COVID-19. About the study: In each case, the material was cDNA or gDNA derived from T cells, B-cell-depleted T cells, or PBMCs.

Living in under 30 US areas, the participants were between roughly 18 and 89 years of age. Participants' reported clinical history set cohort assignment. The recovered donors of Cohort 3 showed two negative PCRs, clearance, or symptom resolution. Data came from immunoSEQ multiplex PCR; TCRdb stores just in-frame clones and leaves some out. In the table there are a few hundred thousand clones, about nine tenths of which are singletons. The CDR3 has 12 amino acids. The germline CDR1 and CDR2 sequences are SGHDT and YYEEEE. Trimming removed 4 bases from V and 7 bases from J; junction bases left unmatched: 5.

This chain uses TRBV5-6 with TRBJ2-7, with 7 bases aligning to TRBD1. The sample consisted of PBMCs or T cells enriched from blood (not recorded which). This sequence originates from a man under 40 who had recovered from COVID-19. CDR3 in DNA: TGTGCCAGCAGCATAGGGACAGAAGAGCAGTACTTC. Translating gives CASSIGTEEQYF.